This T cell receptor (beta chain) was found in a study of shared clonotypes between healthy human individuals. About the study: Each donor's CD4 naive and CD4 memory cells filled three plates apiece, CD8 naive two, and CD8 memory one. Study-level points and caveats: Richness estimates generally favored naive over memory subsets. Since donors were few, the genetic and exposure-history diversity represented was limited.

Germline CDR1 SGHAT, CDR2 FQNNGV. The V end lost 0 bases, the J end lost 2 bases, and 4 bases lay between the germline ends. The CDR3 runs 13 residues. Using immunoSEQ multiplex PCR, the repertoire was profiled, and TCRdb retains in-frame clones only, with some absent. The sample lists roughly 2.5 million clones; approximately 92% were seen once. As for this clone: Its antigen remains unknown. This same CDR3 is encoded by further DNA sequences in the sample.

Donors included only healthy HIV-negative adults lacking recent acute infections or vaccinations. Sequences were obtained from naive CD4+ T cells sorted from blood. Sample subset: CD45RA+ positively selected. The chain combines TRBV11-2 with TRBJ1-1, with unresolved D. This clonotype was sampled from a man between 18 and 29 years old in good health. Written as DNA, the CDR3 is TGTGCCAGCAGCTTAGATCAAAACACTGAAGCTTTCTTT. As protein: CASSLDQNTEAFF. Full variable domain (rest looked up from reference TRBV11-2 and TRBJ1-1): EAGVAQSPRYKIIEKRQSVAFWCNPISGHATLYWYQQILGQGPKLLIQFQNNGVVDDSQLPKDRFSAERLKGVDSTLKIQPAKLEDSAVYLCASSLDQNTEAFFGQGTRLTVV.